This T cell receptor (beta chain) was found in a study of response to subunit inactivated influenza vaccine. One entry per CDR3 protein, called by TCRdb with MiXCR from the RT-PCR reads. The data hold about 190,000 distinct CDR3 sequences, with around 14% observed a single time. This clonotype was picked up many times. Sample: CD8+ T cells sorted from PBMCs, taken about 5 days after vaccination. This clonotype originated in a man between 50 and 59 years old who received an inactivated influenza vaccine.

The CDR3 protein is CASSDYNSYNEQFF. Written as DNA, the CDR3 is TGTGCCAGCAGCGACTATAACTCCTACAATGAGCAGTTCTTC. The chain carries TRBV9 and TRBJ2-1; no clear D gene. The CDR3 runs 14 residues. Trimming cost V 3 bases and J 0 bases, with 7 bases left between them. Germline CDR1 SGDLS, CDR2 YYNGEE.